These T cell receptor beta chains were read from a single sample in a study of T cells in Graves' hyperthyroidism and ophthalmopathy. TCRdb reanalysed the multiplex PCR reads using MiXCR and keeps one entry per CDR3 protein. The top ten hold under 15% of the sample, which has fewer than 750,000 distinct CDR3 sequences, roughly 15% seen once. Sequencing was carried out using blood. These receptors were collected from a woman aged 50 to 60 with Graves' ophthalmopathy. Both conserved end residues are part of each CDR3. A D gene is named only where the DNA matches it firmly. Some rows have no size entry. The others give once, few or many, or a class for an expanded clone.

J,size,D,V,CDR3,DNA
TRBJ2-7,.,.,TRBV14,CASSQVIYSWGLSYEQYF,TGTGCCAGCAGCCAAGTTATTTATAGTTGGGGGTTATCCTACGAGCAGTACTTC
TRBJ2-7,many,.,TRBV2,CASSDRTTYEQYF,TGTGCCAGCAGTGATCGGACGACCTACGAGCAGTACTTC
TRBJ2-1,many,.,TRBV3-1,CASSRRDNNEQFF,TGTGCCAGCAGCCGACGGGATAACAATGAGCAGTTCTTC
TRBJ2-1,many,TRBD2,TRBV3-1,CASSQVTSGSSYEQFF,TGTGCCAGCAGCCAAGTCACTAGCGGGAGTAGCTATGAGCAGTTCTTC
TRBJ2-7,few,TRBD1,TRBV29-1,CSVEIQGAYEQYF,TGCAGCGTTGAAATCCAGGGGGCCTACGAGCAGTACTTC
TRBJ2-5,many,.,TRBV20-1,CSATDRLKGPETQYF,TGCAGTGCCACTGACCGTCTAAAAGGGCCAGAGACCCAGTACTTC
TRBJ2-7,.,.,TRBV6-1,CASSVGRISYEQYF,TGTGCCAGCAGTGTAGGGAGGATCTCCTACGAGCAGTACTTC
TRBJ2-1,many,TRBD2,TRBV20-1,CSAKGLAGGEYNEQFF,TGCAGTGCGAAAGGACTAGCGGGAGGAGAATACAATGAGCAGTTCTTC
TRBJ2-7,many,TRBD1,TRBV28,CASRGTAYEQYF,TGTGCCAGCAGAGGGACAGCATACGAGCAGTACTTC
TRBJ2-7,few,.,TRBV4-3,CASSQVALSSYEQYF,TGCGCCAGCAGCCAAGTGGCCTTAAGCTCCTACGAGCAGTACTTC
TRBJ2-1,many,.,TRBV7-3,CASSPSSSYNEQFF,TGTGCCAGCAGCCCCTCCAGCAGCTACAATGAGCAGTTCTTC
TRBJ2-4,many,TRBD1,TRBV28,CASSFTGTGGDIQYF,TGTGCCAGCAGTTTCACCGGGACAGGGGGGGACATTCAGTACTTC
TRBJ2-3,many,TRBD2,TRBV28,CASILAGGTDTQYF,TGTGCCAGCATCCTAGCGGGAGGCACAGATACGCAGTATTTT
TRBJ2-7,few,.,TRBV3-2,CASSQDQRLAEPYEQYF,TGTGCCAGCAGCCAAGATCAGCGACTAGCGGAACCATACGAGCAGTACTTC
TRBJ2-7,many,TRBD2,TRBV14,CASSPLSRGAYEQYF,TGTGCCAGCAGCCCCCTGAGCCGGGGGGCCTACGAGCAGTACTTC
TRBJ2-7,.,.,TRBV29-1,CSVMAVSYEQYF,TGCAGCGTTATGGCAGTATCCTACGAGCAGTACTTC
TRBJ2-5,.,.,TRBV19,CASTDRGDSGETQYF,TGTGCCAGCACAGATAGGGGGGACAGTGGAGAGACCCAGTACTTC
TRBJ1-4,.,.,TRBV5-4,CASTPGGATNEKLFF,TGTGCCAGCACCCCGGGCGGGGCAACTAATGAAAAACTGTTTTTT
TRBJ1-5,few,TRBD1,TRBV7-2,CASSIRWDRVSNQPQHF,TGTGCCAGCAGCATTAGGTGGGACAGGGTTAGCAATCAGCCCCAGCATTTT
TRBJ2-5,.,TRBD1,TRBV27,CASSRDRGSETQYF,TGTGCCAGCAGTCGGGACAGGGGATCGGAGACCCAGTACTTC
TRBJ2-3,many,TRBD2,TRBV5-1,CASSPGLAGDGDTQYF,TGCGCCAGCAGCCCGGGACTAGCGGGAGATGGAGATACGCAGTATTTT
TRBJ1-1,many,TRBD1,TRBV5-1,CASSAGQGMNTEAFF,TGCGCCAGCAGCGCGGGACAGGGGATGAACACTGAAGCTTTCTTT
TRBJ1-1,.,.,TRBV5-1,CASSYDRDTILGAMNTEAFF,TGCGCCAGCAGCTACGACCGGGACACCATCCTAGGGGCCATGAACACTGAAGCTTTCTTT
TRBJ2-1,.,TRBD2,TRBV5-6,CASSLAGLAVYNEQFF,TGTGCCAGCAGCTTGGCCGGACTAGCGGTGTACAATGAGCAGTTCTTC
TRBJ2-6,few,TRBD1,TRBV19,CASSITGGAGANVLTF,TGTGCCAGTAGTATCACAGGGGGCGCCGGGGCCAACGTCCTGACTTTC
TRBJ2-7,few,.,TRBV28,CASSSGAIYEQYF,TGTGCCAGCAGCTCCGGGGCAATCTACGAGCAGTACTTC
TRBJ1-2,many,.,TRBV7-8,CASSPRTAYGYTF,TGTGCCAGCAGCCCACGGACAGCCTATGGCTACACCTTC
TRBJ2-1,.,.,TRBV24-1,CATSDPLVYEQFF,TGTGCCACCAGTGACCCGCTCGTTTATGAGCAGTTCTTC
TRBJ2-1,.,TRBD2,TRBV6-1,CASRKRERDNEQFF,TGTGCCAGCAGGAAGCGGGAGAGAGACAATGAGCAGTTCTTC
TRBJ1-5,many,.,TRBV12-3/TRBV12-4,CASSLSAHSNQPQHF,TGTGCCAGCAGTTTATCTGCACATAGCAATCAGCCCCAGCATTTT
TRBJ2-1,many,TRBD2,TRBV5-1,CASSLGVGGPNEQFF,TGCGCCAGCAGCTTGGGAGTGGGAGGGCCCAATGAGCAGTTCTTC
TRBJ2-1,.,.,TRBV20-1,CSAQVYRDQLKVDNEQFF,TGCAGTGCCCAAGTCTACCGGGACCAACTAAAGGTGGACAATGAGCAGTTCTTC
TRBJ1-2,few,TRBD1,TRBV2,CASSVQGQNYGYTF,TGTGCCAGCAGTGTACAGGGGCAGAACTATGGCTACACCTTC
TRBJ2-3,.,TRBD2,TRBV5-4,CASSPGGGLAGGFLTDTQYF,TGTGCCAGCAGCCCGGGCGGGGGGCTAGCGGGAGGATTCCTCACAGATACGCAGTATTTT
TRBJ2-3,many,TRBD1,TRBV5-1,CASSFRTGRADTQYF,TGCGCCAGCAGCTTTCGGACAGGGAGAGCAGATACGCAGTATTTT
TRBJ2-1,many,.,TRBV20-1,CSAIVAIGTNEQFF,TGCAGTGCTATCGTCGCGATCGGTACCAATGAGCAGTTCTTC
TRBJ2-5,.,.,TRBV14,CASSQERETQYF,TGTGCCAGCAGCCAAGAACGAGAGACCCAGTACTTC
TRBJ2-3,.,.,TRBV29-1,CSVGSASTDTQYF,TGCAGCGTTGGGAGTGCTAGCACAGATACGCAGTATTTT
TRBJ2-3,.,TRBD1,TRBV19,CASNRTGELKSTDTQYF,TGTGCCAGTAATAGGACAGGGGAGTTGAAGAGCACAGATACGCAGTATTTT
TRBJ2-2,.,.,TRBV4-3,CASRKFSSTGELFF,TGCGCCAGCAGAAAGTTTTCATCAACCGGGGAGCTGTTTTTT
TRBJ2-3,many,.,TRBV10-3,CAISEPGFSDTQYF,TGTGCCATCAGTGAGCCCGGGTTTTCAGATACGCAGTATTTT
TRBJ1-4,.,.,TRBV9,CASSVGGGAANEKLFF,TGTGCCAGCAGCGTAGGGGGGGGCGCGGCTAATGAAAAACTGTTTTTT
TRBJ1-2,many,.,TRBV20-1,CSARWSGTYYGYTF,TGCAGTGCTAGATGGTCAGGGACCTACTATGGCTACACCTTC
TRBJ2-2,.,.,TRBV19,CASSIRSTVTGELFF,TGTGCCAGTAGTATTCGGAGTACCGTGACCGGGGAGCTGTTTTTT
TRBJ2-7,many,TRBD1,TRBV2,CASSEPRGLEVRSYEQYF,TGTGCCAGCAGTGAACCCAGGGGGCTCGAGGTCCGCTCCTACGAGCAGTACTTC
TRBJ2-1,many,.,TRBV27,CASSTRDRGSGRASYNEQFF,TGTGCCAGCAGTACCCGGGACAGGGGTAGCGGGAGGGCCTCCTACAATGAGCAGTTCTTC
TRBJ2-5,many,TRBD1,TRBV5-1,CASSFGDRGDETQYF,TGCGCCAGCAGCTTCGGAGACAGGGGGGATGAGACCCAGTACTTC
TRBJ2-3,.,.,TRBV7-9,CASSGAGRTNQYTSTDTQYF,TGTGCCAGCAGCGGGGCGGGACGGACGAACCAATATACTAGCACAGATACGCAGTATTTT